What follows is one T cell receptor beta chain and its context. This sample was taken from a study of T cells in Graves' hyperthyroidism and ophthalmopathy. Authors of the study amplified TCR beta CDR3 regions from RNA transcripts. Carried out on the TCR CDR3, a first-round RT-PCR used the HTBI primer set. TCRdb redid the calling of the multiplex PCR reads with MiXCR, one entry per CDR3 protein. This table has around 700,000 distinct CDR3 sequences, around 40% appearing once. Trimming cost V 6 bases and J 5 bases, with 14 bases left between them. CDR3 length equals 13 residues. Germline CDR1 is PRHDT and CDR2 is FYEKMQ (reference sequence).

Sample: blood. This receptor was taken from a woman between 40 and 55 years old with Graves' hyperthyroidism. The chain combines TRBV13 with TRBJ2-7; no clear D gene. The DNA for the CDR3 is TGTGCCAGCAGTTTCTGTCCCCGGGACGAGCAGTACTTC. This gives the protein CASSFCPRDEQYF.